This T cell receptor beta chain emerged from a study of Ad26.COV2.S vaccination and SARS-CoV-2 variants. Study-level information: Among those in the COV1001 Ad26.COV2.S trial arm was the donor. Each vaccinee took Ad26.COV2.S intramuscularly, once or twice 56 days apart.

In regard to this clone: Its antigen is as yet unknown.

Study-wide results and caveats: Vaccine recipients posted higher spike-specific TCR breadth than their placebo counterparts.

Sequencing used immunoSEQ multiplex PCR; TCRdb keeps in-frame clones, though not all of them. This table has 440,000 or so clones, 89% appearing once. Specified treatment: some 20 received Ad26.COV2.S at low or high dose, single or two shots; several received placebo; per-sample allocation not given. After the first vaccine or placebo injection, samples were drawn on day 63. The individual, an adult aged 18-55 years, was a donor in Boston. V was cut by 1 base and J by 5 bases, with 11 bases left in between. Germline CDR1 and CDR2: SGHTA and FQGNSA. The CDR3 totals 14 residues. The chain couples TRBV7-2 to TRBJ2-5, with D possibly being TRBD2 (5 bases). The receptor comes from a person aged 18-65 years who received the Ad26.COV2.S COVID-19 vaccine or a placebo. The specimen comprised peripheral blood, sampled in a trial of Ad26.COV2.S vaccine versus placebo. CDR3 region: CASSLESGGETQYF. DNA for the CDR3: TGTGCCAGCAGCTTAGAGTCAGGAGGTGAGACCCAGTACTTC.